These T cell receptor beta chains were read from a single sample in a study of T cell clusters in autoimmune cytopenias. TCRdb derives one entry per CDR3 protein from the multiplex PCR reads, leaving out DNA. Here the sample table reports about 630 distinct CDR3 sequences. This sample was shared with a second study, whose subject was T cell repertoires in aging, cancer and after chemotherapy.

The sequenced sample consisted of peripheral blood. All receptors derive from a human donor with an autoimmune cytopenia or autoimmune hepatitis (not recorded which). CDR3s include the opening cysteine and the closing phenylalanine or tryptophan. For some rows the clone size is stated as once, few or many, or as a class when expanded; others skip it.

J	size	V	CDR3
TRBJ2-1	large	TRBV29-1	CSGVGRYEQFF
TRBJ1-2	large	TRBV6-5	CASSYTLGHHGYTF
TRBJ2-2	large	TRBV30	CAWSVPYTGELFF
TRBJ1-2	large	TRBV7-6	CASSSRGGGGYTF
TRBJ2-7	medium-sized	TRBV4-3	CASSQVVWGYEQYF
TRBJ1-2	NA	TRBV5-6	CARSLSQGEGYTF
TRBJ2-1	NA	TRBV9	CASSDGTGHYNEQFF
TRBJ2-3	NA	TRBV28	CASREAGGTDTQYF
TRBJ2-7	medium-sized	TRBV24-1	CATSDPQGAREQYF
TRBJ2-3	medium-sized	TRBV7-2	CASRLLRTSSSTDTQYF
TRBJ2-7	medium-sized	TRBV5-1	CASRPGHQSGASYEQYF
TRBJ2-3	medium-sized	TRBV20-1	CSATPRGTQYF
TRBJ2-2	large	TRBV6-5	CASRGDRYTGELFF
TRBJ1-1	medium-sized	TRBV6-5	CASRGDANSDYTF
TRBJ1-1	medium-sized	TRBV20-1	CSAADRVNTEAFF
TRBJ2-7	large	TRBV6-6	CASTDSGRSYEQYF
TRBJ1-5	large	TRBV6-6	CASTGGFGNQPQHF
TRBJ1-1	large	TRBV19	CASRSLPGQGVEAFF
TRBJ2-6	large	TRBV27	CASSTAGTGTFGANVLTF
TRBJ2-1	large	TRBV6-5	CASRDQGSPAGRTYNEQFF
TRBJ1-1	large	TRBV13	CASSLGPNGDTEAFF
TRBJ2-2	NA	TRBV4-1	CASSQETTGGAGELFF
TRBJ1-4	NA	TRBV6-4	CASSESGQGGEKLFF
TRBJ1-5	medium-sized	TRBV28	CASQNRGNQPQHF
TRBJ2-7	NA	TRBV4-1	CASSLSSGSYEQYF
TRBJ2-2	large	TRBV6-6	CASSYSGNMPGELFF
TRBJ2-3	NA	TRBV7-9	CASSLGFREFNTDTQYF
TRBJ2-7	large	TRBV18	CASSPPRTGSYEQYF
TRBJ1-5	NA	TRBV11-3	CASSLDGNEPQHF
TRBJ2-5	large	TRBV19	CASSIRARRGSETQYF
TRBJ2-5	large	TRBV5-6	CASSATGLGETQYF
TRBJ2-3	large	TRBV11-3	CASSRDNLRTTDTQYF
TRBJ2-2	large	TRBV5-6	CASSLGSLGELFF
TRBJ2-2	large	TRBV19	CASQPGPANTGELFF
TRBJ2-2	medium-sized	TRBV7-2	CASSLRLAMNTGELFF
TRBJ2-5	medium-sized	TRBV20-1	CSAPLRTQETQYF
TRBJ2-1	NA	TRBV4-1	CASSQEEWTRKDEQFF